Listed below are T cell receptor beta chains from one sample, sequenced in a study of vaccination and CD4 T cells after COVID-19. In TCRdb, the PCR reads were re-called with MiXCR into one record per CDR3 protein. The sample records 9,000 to 13,000 distinct CDR3 sequences, approximately 42% being singletons. These TCRs' antigens remain unknown. Sequencing was done on a sample of CD4+ T cells from blood, cultured in vitro. These receptors came from a human donor who had recovered from COVID-19. CDR3s include the opening cysteine and the closing phenylalanine or tryptophan. The order of the fields is V gene, clone size, D gene, J gene, CDR3 protein, CDR3 DNA. A D gene is named only where the DNA matches it firmly. Part of the rows lack a size; the others show once, few, many or a class for expanded clones.

TRBV5-6	NA	TRBD1	TRBJ1-2	CASSSRGTGGFGYTF	TGTGCCAGCAGCTCCCGAGGGACAGGGGGCTTTGGCTACACCTTC
TRBV5-6	NA	NA	TRBJ1-5	CASSWDDQPQHF	TGTGCCAGCAGCTGGGACGATCAGCCCCAGCATTTT
TRBV2	few	NA	TRBJ2-3	CASIQAADTQYF	TGTGCCAGCATCCAAGCGGCAGATACGCAGTATTTT
TRBV20-1	few	NA	TRBJ1-1	CRPGSGTEAFF	TGCAGGCCAGGGAGTGGGACTGAAGCTTTCTTT
TRBV10-3	few	NA	TRBJ1-5	CAISDYNQPQHF	TGTGCCATCAGTGATTACAATCAGCCCCAGCATTTT
TRBV11-2	few	TRBD1	TRBJ1-5	CASSPGDRGSVYQPQHF	TGTGCCAGCAGCCCGGGGGACAGGGGGTCTGTATATCAGCCCCAGCATTTT
TRBV5-6	NA	NA	TRBJ2-4	CASSLPTVKNIQYF	TGTGCCAGCAGCTTGCCGACGGTCAAAAACATTCAGTACTTC
TRBV7-8	NA	TRBD2	TRBJ2-1	CASSLARGLAGTSYNEQFF	TGTGCCAGCAGCTTAGCACGGGGACTAGCGGGAACCAGCTACAATGAGCAGTTCTTC
TRBV30	few	NA	TRBJ1-1	CAWGGFSNTEAFF	TGTGCCTGGGGCGGGTTTTCGAACACTGAAGCTTTCTTT
TRBV28	NA	NA	TRBJ1-4	CASSSPGLGSNEKLFF	TGTGCCAGCAGTTCCCCGGGACTTGGCTCTAATGAAAAACTGTTTTTT
TRBV2	NA	NA	TRBJ2-7	CASSGTIPGDEQYF	TGTGCCAGCAGCGGGACCATCCCGGGAGACGAGCAGTACTTC
TRBV6-2/TRBV6-3	NA	NA	TRBJ1-1	CASSYEQGRGTEAFF	TGTGCCAGCAGTTACGAGCAGGGACGGGGCACTGAAGCTTTCTTT
TRBV6-2/TRBV6-3	NA	NA	TRBJ1-2	CASRDGRFYGYTF	TGTGCCAGCAGGGACGGAAGATTTTATGGCTACACCTTC
TRBV27	NA	NA	TRBJ2-6	CASSLSLGAGSSGANVLTF	TGTGCCAGCAGTTTATCGTTAGGAGCAGGGAGCTCTGGGGCCAACGTCCTGACTTTC
TRBV12-3/TRBV12-4	NA	NA	TRBJ2-1	CASSSDYYNEQFF	TGTGCCAGCAGTTCGGACTATTACAATGAGCAGTTCTTC
TRBV5-1	few	TRBD2	TRBJ2-7	CASSLSGGFSYEQYF	TGCGCCAGCAGCTTGAGCGGGGGCTTCTCCTACGAGCAGTACTTC
TRBV20-1	NA	NA	TRBJ2-1	CSAREPYTSVGSYNEQFF	TGCAGTGCTAGGGAGCCTTATACGTCCGTTGGCTCCTACAATGAGCAGTTCTTC
TRBV20-1	NA	NA	TRBJ1-2	CSAGVEDSYGYTF	TGCAGTGCTGGAGTCGAGGACAGCTATGGCTACACCTTC
TRBV20-1	NA	NA	TRBJ2-7	CSARDPFRGSSSYEQYF	TGCAGTGCTAGAGACCCGTTTCGTGGCTCGAGCTCCTACGAGCAGTACTTC
TRBV7-9	few	NA	TRBJ2-3	CASSFPLGGGGDTDTQYF	TGTGCCAGCAGCTTTCCCCTAGGAGGGGGGGGGGACACAGATACGCAGTATTTT
TRBV18	NA	TRBD1	TRBJ2-3	CASSLGQGALNTQYF	TGTGCCAGCTCACTTGGACAGGGGGCATTGAATACGCAGTATTTT
TRBV5-4	NA	TRBD1	TRBJ2-1	CASSLAGTGDNEQFF	TGTGCCAGCAGCTTGGCCGGGACAGGGGACAATGAGCAGTTCTTC
TRBV18	NA	TRBD1	TRBJ1-1	CASSPPPTGRLTEAFF	TGTGCCAGCTCACCACCACCGACAGGGAGATTGACTGAAGCTTTCTTT
TRBV4-1	NA	NA	TRBJ1-2	CASSQDGTVYGYTF	TGCGCCAGCAGCCAAGATGGCACGGTCTATGGCTACACCTTC
TRBV5-1	few	NA	TRBJ2-1	CASSLGGYNEQFF	TGCGCCAGCAGCTTAGGGGGGTACAATGAGCAGTTCTTC
TRBV12-3/TRBV12-4	NA	NA	TRBJ1-5	CASTAHRNQPQHF	TGTGCCAGCACCGCACATCGCAATCAGCCCCAGCATTTT
TRBV7-8	NA	NA	TRBJ1-1	CASSWGNTEAFF	TGTGCCAGCAGCTGGGGGAACACTGAAGCTTTCTTT
TRBV7-9	NA	TRBD1	TRBJ1-2	CASRRTGDGYTF	TGTGCCAGCAGACGTACAGGGGACGGCTACACCTTC